This T cell receptor (beta chain) came from a study of vaccination and CD4 T cells after COVID-19. Background on the study: SARS-CoV-2, HCoV-NL63, HCoV-OC43 and HCoV-229E supplied the overlapping spike peptides used to stimulate cells.

A word on this clonotype: The target antigen is unknown.

Between the trimmed V and J ends, which lost 6 bases and 3 bases, there was a span of 18 bases. The germline CDR1 and CDR2 sequences are SGHNT and YYREEE (reference sequence). The CDR3 runs to 15 residues. The assay that was used to sequence DNA from cultured CD4+ T cells was the Oncomine TCR Beta short-read assay. Each CDR3 protein gets one entry after TCRdb re-called the PCR reads with MiXCR. This sample has about 14,000 distinct CDR3 sequences, with less than 55% found just once. Stated treatment: approximately nine-day PBMC culture with coronavirus spike peptide pools or control peptides (ViraFEST assay). With peptide pools, ViraFEST first expanded antigen-specific T cells and afterwards sequenced their TCRs. Regarding the study as a whole: The authors studied relatively few convalescent patients and analyzed no early post-infection timepoints.

The V call is TRBV5-4, the J call TRBJ1-2, with D possibly being TRBD1 (5 bases). The receptor comes from a human donor who had recovered from COVID-19. The sequencing sample was made of CD4+ T cells from blood, cultured in vitro. CDR3 sequence: CASTDTRGDDYGYTF. The CDR3 region has the DNA TGTGCCAGCACCGACACTCGGGGGGATGACTATGGCTACACCTTC. The full variable domain, its missing parts supplied by reference TRBV5-4 and TRBJ1-2, is ETGVTQSPTHLIKTRGQQVTLRCSSQSGHNTVSWYQQALGQGPQFIFQYYREEENGRGNFPPRFSGLQFPNYSSELNVNALELDDSALYLCASTDTRGDDYGYTFGSGTRLTVV.